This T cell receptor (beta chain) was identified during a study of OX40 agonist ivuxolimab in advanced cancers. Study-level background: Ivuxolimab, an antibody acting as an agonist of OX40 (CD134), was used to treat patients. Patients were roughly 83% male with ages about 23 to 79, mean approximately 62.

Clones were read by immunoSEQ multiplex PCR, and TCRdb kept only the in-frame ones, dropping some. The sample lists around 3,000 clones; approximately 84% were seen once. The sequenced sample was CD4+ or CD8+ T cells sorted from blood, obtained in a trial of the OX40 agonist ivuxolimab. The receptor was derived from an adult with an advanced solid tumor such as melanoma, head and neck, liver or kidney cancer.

This chain's CDR3 is CASSSTGTGTFSPGELFF. The DNA for the CDR3 is TGTGCCAGCAGCTCTACCGGGACAGGGACGTTCTCCCCCGGGGAGCTGTTTTTT. V usage is TRBV7-9 and J usage is TRBJ2-2; 9 nucleotides agree with TRBD1. The CDR3 totals 18 residues. Germline CDR1 SEHNR, CDR2 FQNEAQ (reference sequence). The trim removed 4 bases at V and 6 bases at J, leaving 15 bases unmatched. Full variable domain (outside the CDR3, taken from reference TRBV7-9 and TRBJ2-2): DTGVSQNPRHKITKRGQNVTFRCDPISEHNRLYWYRQTLGQGPEFLTYFQNEAQLEKSRLLSDRFSAERPKGSFSTLEIQRTEQGDSAMYLCASSSTGTGTFSPGELFFGEGSRLTVL.